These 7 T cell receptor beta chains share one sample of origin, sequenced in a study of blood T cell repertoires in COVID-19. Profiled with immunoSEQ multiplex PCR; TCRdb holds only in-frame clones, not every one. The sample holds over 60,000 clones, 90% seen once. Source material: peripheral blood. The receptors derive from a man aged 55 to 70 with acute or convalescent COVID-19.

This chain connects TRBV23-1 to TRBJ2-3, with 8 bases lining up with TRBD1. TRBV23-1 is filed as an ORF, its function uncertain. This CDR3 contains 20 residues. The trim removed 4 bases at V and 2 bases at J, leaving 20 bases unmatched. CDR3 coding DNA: TGCGCCAGCAGTCTAGAAGGGGCTCCTGACAGGGGACAATCCACAGATACGCAGTATTTT. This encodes CASSLEGAPDRGQSTDTQYF.

Here the CDR3 reads CASRNQGFSSYNSPLHF. In DNA form, the CDR3 reads TGTGCCAGCAGGAACCAGGGATTCTCCTCCTATAATTCACCCCTCCACTTT. The rearrangement uses TRBV27 and TRBJ1-6, with a tentative D call TRBD1 (5 bases). This CDR3 has 17 residues. The V end was cut by 6 bases, the J end by 0 bases, with 15 bases between. Germline V gene sequence: CDR1 MNHEY, CDR2 SMNVEV (reference sequence).

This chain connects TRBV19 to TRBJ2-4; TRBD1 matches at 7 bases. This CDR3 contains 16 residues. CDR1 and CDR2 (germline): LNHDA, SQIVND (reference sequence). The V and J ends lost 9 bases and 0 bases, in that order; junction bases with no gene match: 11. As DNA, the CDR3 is TGTGCCAGCGGGACAGACGGTACCATAGCCAAAAACATTCAGTACTTC. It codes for CASGTDGTIAKNIQYF.

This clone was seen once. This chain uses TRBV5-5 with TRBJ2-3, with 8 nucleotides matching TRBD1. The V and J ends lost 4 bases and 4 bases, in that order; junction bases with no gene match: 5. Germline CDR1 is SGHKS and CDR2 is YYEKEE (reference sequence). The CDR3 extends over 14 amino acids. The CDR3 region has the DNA TGTGCCAGCAGCCCTACAGGGGGAGCAGATACGCAGTATTTT. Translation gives CASSPTGGADTQYF.

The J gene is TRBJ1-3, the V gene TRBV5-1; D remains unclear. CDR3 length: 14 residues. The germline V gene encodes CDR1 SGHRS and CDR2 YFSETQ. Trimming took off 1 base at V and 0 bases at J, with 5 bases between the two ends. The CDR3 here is CASSLTVSGNTIYF. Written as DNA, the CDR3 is TGCGCCAGCAGCTTGACAGTCTCTGGAAACACCATATATTTT.

The CDR3 coding sequence is TGTGCCAGCAGCGCGGCGAACACCGGGGAGCTGTTTTTT. Encoded protein: CASSAANTGELFF. The genes are TRBV9 and TRBJ2-2, with D uncertain. The length of the CDR3 is 13 residues. Germline V lookup: CDR1 SGDLS, CDR2 YYNGEE. V dropped 3 bases and J dropped 0 bases, with 3 bases sitting between them.

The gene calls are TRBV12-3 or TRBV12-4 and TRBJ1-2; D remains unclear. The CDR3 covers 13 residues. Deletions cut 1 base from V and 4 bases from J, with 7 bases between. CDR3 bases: TGTGCCAGCAGTTTAGTCGCAGGCTATGGCTACACCTTC. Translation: CASSLVAGYGYTF.